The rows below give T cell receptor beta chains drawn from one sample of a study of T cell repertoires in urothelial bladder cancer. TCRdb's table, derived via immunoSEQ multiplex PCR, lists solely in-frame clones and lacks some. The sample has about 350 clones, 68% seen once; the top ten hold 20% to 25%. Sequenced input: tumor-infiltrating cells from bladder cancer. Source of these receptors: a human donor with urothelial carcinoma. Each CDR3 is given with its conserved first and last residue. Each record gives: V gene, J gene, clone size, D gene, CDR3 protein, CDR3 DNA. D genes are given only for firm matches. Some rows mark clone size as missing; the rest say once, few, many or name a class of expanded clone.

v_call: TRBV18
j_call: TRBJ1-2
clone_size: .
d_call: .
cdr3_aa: CASSPHGGHGYTF
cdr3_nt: TGTGCCAGCTCCCCCCATGGGGGGCATGGCTACACCTTC

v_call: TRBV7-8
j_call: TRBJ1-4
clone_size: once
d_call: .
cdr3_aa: CASSLTSTNEKLFF
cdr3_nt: TGTGCCAGCAGCCTTACCTCAACTAATGAAAAACTGTTTTTT

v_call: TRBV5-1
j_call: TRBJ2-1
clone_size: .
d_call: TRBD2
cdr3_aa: CASSAGLGGSYNEQFF
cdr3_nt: TGCGCCAGCAGCGCGGGACTAGGGGGCTCCTACAATGAGCAGTTCTTC

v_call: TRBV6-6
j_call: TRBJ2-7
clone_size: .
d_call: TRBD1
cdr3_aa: CASSFTPTGGSYEQYF
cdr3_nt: TGTGCCAGCAGTTTCACTCCGACAGGGGGCTCCTACGAGCAGTACTTC

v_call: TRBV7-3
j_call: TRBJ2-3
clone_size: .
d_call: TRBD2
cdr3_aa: CASSSQGGADTQYF
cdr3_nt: TGTGCCAGCAGCTCCCAGGGAGGGGCGGATACGCAGTATTTT

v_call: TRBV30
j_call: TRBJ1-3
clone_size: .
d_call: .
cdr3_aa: CAWSVRGGSSGNTIYF
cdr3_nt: TGTGCCTGGAGTGTGAGAGGGGGGAGCTCTGGAAACACCATATATTTT

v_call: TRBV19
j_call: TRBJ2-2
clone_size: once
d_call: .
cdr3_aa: CASSISGVNTGELFF
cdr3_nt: TGTGCCAGTAGTATTTCCGGGGTGAACACCGGGGAGCTGTTTTTT

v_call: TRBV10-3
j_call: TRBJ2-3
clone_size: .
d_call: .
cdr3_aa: CAIGARGATSTDTQYF
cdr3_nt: TGTGCCATCGGGGCGCGGGGAGCAACTAGCACAGATACGCAGTATTTT

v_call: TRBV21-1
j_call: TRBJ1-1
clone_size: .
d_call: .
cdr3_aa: CALGWDKNTEAFF
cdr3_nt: TGTGCCTTGGGATGGGACAAGAACACTGAAGCTTTCTTT

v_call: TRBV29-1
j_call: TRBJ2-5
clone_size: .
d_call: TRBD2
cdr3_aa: CSVAQPYSRLAGVFQETQYF
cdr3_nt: TGCAGCGTTGCCCAGCCCTACTCCCGGCTAGCGGGGGTTTTTCAAGAGACCCAGTACTTC

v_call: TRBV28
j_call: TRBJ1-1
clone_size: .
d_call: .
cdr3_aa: CASSFWTENTEAFF
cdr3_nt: TGTGCCAGCAGTTTTTGGACGGAGAACACTGAAGCTTTCTTT

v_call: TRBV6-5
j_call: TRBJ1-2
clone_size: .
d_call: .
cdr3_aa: CASSPTGGGYGYTF
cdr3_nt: TGTGCCAGCAGTCCGACAGGCGGCGGCTATGGCTACACCTTC

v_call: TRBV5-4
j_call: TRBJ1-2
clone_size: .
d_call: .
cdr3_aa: CASSFAGRTGYGYTF
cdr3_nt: TGTGCCAGCAGCTTTGCGGGTCGTACGGGCTATGGCTACACCTTC

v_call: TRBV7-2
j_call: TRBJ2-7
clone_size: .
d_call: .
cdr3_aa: CASRSMGEQYF
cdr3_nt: TGTGCCAGCAGGTCCATGGGCGAGCAGTACTTC

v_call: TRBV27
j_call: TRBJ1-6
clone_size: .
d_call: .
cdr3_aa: CATRYRGGGSPLHF
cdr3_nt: TGTGCCACACGATATCGGGGTGGGGGTTCACCCCTCCACTTT

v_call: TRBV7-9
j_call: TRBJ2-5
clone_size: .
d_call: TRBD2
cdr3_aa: CASSPSGGETQYF
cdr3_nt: TGTGCCAGCAGCCCTTCGGGGGGAGAGACCCAGTACTTC

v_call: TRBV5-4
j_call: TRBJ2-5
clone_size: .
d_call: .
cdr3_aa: CASSRDSLQETQYF
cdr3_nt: TGTGCCAGCAGCCGGGACTCCCTACAAGAGACCCAGTACTTC

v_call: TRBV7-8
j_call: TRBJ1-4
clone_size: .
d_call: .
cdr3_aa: CASSRWSPVAPKGEKLFF
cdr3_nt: TGTGCCAGCTCGCGGTGGTCCCCGGTCGCCCCGAAGGGCGAAAAACTGTTTTTT